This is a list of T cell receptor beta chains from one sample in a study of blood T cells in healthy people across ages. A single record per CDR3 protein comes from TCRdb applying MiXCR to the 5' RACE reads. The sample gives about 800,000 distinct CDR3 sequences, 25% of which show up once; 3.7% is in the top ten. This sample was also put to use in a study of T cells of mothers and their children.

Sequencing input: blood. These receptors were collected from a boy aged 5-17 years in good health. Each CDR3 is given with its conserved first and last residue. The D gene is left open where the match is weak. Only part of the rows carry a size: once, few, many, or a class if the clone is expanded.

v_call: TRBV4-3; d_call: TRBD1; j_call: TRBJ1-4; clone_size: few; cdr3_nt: TGCGCCAGCAGCCAAGCAAAACTGGGACAGGGAAATGAAAAACTGTTTTTT; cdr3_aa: CASSQAKLGQGNEKLFF
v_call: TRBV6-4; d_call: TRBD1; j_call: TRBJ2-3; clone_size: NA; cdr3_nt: TGTGCCAGCAGTGAAGGGCAGGGGGTAGATACGCAGTATTTT; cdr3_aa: CASSEGQGVDTQYF
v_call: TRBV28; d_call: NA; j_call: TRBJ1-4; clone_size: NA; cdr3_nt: TGTGCCAGCAGTTTCCAGGGAGAGTTTCGGGAAAAACTGTTTTTT; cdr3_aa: CASSFQGEFREKLFF
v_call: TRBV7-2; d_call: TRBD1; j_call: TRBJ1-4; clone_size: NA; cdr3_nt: TGTGCCAGCAGCCTAGGGACAGCCTTGCGTGAAAAACTGTTTTTT; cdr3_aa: CASSLGTALREKLFF
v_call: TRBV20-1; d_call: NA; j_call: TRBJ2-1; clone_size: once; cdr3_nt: TGCAGTGCTAGAGATCTGGAGCGGGTCAACTCCTACAATGAGCAGTTCTTC; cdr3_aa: CSARDLERVNSYNEQFF
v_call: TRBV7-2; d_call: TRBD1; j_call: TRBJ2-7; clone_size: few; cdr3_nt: TGTGCCAGCATTAGGGACAGGGGAGCTCACGAGCAGTACTTC; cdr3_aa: CASIRDRGAHEQYF
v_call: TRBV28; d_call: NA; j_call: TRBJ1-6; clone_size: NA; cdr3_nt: TGTGCCAGCGGTTCGGGACGCCTTAGTTCACCCCTCCACTTT; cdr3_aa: CASGSGRLSSPLHF
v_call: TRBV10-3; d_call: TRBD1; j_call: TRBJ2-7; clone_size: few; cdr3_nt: TGTGCCATCAGTGGAGGCTCAGAGACAGGGGGCTTCTACGAGCAGTACTTC; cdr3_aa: CAISGGSETGGFYEQYF
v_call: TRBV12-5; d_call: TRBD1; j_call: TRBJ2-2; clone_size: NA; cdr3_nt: TGTGCTAGTGGTTTGGCCCTAGGGACAGGGGCCACCGGGGAGCTGTTTTTT; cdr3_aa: CASGLALGTGATGELFF
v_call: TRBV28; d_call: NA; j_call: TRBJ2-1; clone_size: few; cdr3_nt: TGTGCCAGCAGTTGGGGTGTAGGCAATGAGCAGTTCTTC; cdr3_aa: CASSWGVGNEQFF
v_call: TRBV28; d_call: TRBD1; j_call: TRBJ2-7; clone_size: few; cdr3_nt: TGTGCCAGCACCTCAACCGGGACAGGGTCCTACGAGCAGTACTTC; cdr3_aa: CASTSTGTGSYEQYF
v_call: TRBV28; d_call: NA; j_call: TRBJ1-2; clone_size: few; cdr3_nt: TGTGCCAGCAGTTTATTAGGCGGCACCTTTGGCTACACCTTC; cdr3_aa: CASSLLGGTFGYTF
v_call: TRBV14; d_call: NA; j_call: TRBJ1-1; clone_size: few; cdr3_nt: TGTGCCAGCAGCCTGACAGGAGATTATATCCTGAACACTGAAGCTTTCTTT; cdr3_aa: CASSLTGDYILNTEAFF
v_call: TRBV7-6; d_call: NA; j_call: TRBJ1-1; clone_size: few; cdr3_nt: TGTGCCAGCAGCTCCGGACGCAGCACTGAAGCTTTCTTT; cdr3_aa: CASSSGRSTEAFF
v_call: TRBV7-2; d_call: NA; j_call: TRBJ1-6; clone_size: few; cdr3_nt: TGTGCCAGCAGCTTGGGGTATACAGGGCCGGGATCACCCCTCCACTTT; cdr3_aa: CASSLGYTGPGSPLHF
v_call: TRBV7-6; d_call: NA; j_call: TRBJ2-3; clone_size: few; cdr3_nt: TGTGCCAGCAGCTCTTTTCGCACAGATACGCAGTATTTT; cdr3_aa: CASSSFRTDTQYF
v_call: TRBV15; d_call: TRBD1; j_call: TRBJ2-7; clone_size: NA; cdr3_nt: TGTGCCAGCATACAGGGGTATGGGTCCTACGAGCAGTACTTC; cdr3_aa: CASIQGYGSYEQYF
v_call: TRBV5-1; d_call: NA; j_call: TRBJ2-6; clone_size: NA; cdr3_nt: TGCGCCAGCAGCGCCGGGACCAAAGGCTCTGGGGCCAACGTCCTGACTTTC; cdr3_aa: CASSAGTKGSGANVLTF
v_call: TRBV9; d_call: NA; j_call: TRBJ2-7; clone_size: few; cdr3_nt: TGTGCCAGCAGCCCAGAGACAGGACGATACGAGCAGTACTTC; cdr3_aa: CASSPETGRYEQYF
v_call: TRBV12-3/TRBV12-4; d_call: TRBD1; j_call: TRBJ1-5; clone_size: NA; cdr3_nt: TGTGCCAGCAGACTAGGACAGGGCTGGCAGCCCCAGCATTTT; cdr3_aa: CASRLGQGWQPQHF
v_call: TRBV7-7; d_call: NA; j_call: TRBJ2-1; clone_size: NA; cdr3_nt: TGTGCTAGCAGCTTAGCTAGTCCGACGGGGTCTGGGGACAATGAGCAGTTCTTC; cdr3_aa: CASSLASPTGSGDNEQFF
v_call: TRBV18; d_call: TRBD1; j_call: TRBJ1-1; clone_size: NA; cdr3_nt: TGTGCCAGCTCACCAGGGACAGGAGGGGTAGCTTTCTTT; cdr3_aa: CASSPGTGGVAFF
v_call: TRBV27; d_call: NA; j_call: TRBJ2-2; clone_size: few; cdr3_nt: TGTGCCAGTGGCGATACCGGGGAGCTGTTTTTT; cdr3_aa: CASGDTGELFF